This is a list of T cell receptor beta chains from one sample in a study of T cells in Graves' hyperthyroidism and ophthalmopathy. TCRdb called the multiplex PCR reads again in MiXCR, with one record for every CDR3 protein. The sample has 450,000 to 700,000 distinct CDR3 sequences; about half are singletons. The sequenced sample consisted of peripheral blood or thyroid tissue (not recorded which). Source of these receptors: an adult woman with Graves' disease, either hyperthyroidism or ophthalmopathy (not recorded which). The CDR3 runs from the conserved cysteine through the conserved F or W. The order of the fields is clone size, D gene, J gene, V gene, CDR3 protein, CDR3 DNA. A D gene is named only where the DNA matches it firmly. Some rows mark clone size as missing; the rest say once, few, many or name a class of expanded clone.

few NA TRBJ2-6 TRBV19 CASSMEGYSGANVLTF TGTGCCAGTAGTATGGAGGGGTACTCTGGGGCCAACGTCCTGACTTTC
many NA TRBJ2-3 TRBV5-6 CASSLVDTDTQYF TGTGCCAGCAGCTTGGTTGACACAGATACGCAGTATTTT
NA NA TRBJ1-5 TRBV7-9 CASSWAGMANQPQHF TGTGCCAGCAGCTGGGCAGGGATGGCCAATCAGCCCCAGCATTTT
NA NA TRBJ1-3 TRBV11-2 CASSLGGLSSGNTIYF TGTGCCAGCAGCTTAGGAGGTTTGAGCTCTGGAAACACCATATATTTT
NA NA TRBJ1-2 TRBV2 CAGTEGGPVGYTF TGTGCCGGCACGGAGGGGGGTCCGGTCGGCTACACCTTC
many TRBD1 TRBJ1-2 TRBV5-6 CASSRDRAYGYTF TGTGCCAGCAGTAGGGACAGGGCTTATGGCTACACCTTC
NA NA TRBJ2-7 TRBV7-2 CASSLVPSQGEQYF TGTGCCAGCAGCTTAGTCCCATCCCAAGGCGAGCAGTACTTC
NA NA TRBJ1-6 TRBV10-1 CASSAEQGGNSPLHF TGCGCCAGCAGTGCAGAACAGGGAGGCAATTCACCCCTCCACTTT
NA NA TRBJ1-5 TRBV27 CASTPIARGRNQPQHF TGTGCCAGCACTCCGATCGCCAGGGGACGTAATCAGCCCCAGCATTTT
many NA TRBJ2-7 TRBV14 CASSQDGDTSYEQYF TGTGCCAGCAGCCAAGATGGGGACACCTCCTACGAGCAGTACTTC
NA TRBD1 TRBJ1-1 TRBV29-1 CSLTGQGTEAFF TGCAGCTTAACGGGACAGGGGACTGAAGCTTTCTTT
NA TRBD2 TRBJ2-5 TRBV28 CASSYTSGDQETQYF TGTGCCAGCAGCTATACTAGCGGAGACCAAGAGACCCAGTACTTC
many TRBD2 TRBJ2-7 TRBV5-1 CASSPAFTSESYEQYF TGCGCCAGCAGCCCAGCCTTCACTAGCGAAAGCTACGAGCAGTACTTC
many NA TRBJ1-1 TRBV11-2 CASSLAEGTEAFF TGTGCCAGCAGCTTAGCTGAGGGGACTGAAGCTTTCTTT
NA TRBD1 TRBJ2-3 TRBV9 CASSVEDYGTGSDTQYF TGTGCCAGCAGCGTAGAGGATTACGGGACAGGCTCAGATACGCAGTATTTT
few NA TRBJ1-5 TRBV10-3 CAISESAGRSQPQHF TGTGCCATCAGTGAGTCCGCGGGTCGGAGCCAGCCCCAGCATTTT
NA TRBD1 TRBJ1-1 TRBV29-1 CVGDRGLGRNTEAFF TGCGTCGGGGACAGGGGGCTCGGGCGGAACACTGAAGCTTTCTTT
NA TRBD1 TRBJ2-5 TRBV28 CASSRGQGANQETQYF TGTGCCAGCAGCCGCGGACAGGGAGCGAACCAAGAGACCCAGTACTTC
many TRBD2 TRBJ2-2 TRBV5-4 CASSGDYNTGELFF TGTGCCAGCAGCGGGGACTACAACACCGGGGAGCTGTTTTTT
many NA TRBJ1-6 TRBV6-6 CASRSLGGSNSPLHF TGTGCCAGCAGGTCCCTAGGGGGGTCAAATTCACCCCTCCACTTT
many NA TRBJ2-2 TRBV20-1 CSARDRAKGELFF TGCAGTGCTAGAGATCGAGCGAAAGGGGAGCTGTTTTTT
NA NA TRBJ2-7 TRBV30 CAWSVRTGSSYEQYF TGTGCCTGGAGTGTCCGTACGGGGAGCTCCTACGAGCAGTACTTC
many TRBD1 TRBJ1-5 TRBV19 CASSTLNYYLGTAGNQPQHF TGTGCCAGTAGTACCCTCAACTACTACCTCGGGACAGCCGGCAATCAGCCCCAGCATTTT
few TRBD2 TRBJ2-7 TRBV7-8 CASSQRLATPSYEQYF TGTGCCAGCAGCCAACGACTAGCTACACCATCCTACGAGCAGTACTTC
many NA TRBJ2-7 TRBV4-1 CASSQGQVHYEQYF TGCGCCAGCAGCCAAGGGCAGGTTCACTACGAGCAGTACTTC
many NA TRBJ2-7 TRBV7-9 CASSLIRVPYEQYF TGTGCCAGCAGCTTAATTCGGGTACCCTACGAGCAGTACTTC
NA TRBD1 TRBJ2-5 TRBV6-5 CASSSRGWGEETQYF TGTGCCAGCAGTTCCAGGGGGTGGGGTGAGGAGACCCAGTACTTC
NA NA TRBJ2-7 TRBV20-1 CSASRDPAAYEQYF TGCAGTGCTAGCCGGGACCCCGCTGCCTACGAGCAGTACTTC
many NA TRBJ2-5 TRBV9 CASSVDSQETQYF TGTGCCAGCAGCGTAGACAGCCAAGAGACCCAGTACTTC
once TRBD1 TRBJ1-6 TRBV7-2 CASSFTGGGNSPLHF TGTGCCAGCAGCTTTACAGGGGGCGGTAATTCACCCCTCCACTTT
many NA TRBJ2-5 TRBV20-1 CSASPGELTETQYF TGCAGTGCTAGTCCGGGAGAGCTAACCGAGACCCAGTACTTC
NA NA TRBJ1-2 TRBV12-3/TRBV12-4 CASSSSFYGYTF TGTGCCAGCAGTTCGTCCTTCTATGGCTACACCTTC